Each of the 21 T cell receptor beta chains below was sequenced from the same sample in a study of vaccination and CD4 T cells after COVID-19. No antigens are known for them. Scientists ran DNA taken from cultured CD4+ T cells through the Oncomine TCR Beta short-read assay for sequencing. MiXCR, run by TCRdb on the PCR reads, gives a single entry per CDR3 protein. The repertoire includes some 13,000 distinct CDR3 sequences, about half of them detected once, and 15% sits in the top ten. As for treatment: approximately nine-day PBMC culture with coronavirus spike peptide pools or control peptides (ViraFEST assay). Material: CD4+ T cells from blood, cultured in vitro. Receptors were obtained from a human donor who had recovered from COVID-19.

This chain links TRBV30 with TRBJ2-1; D gene uncertain. Germline CDR1 reads GTSNPN; CDR2 reads SVGIG (reference sequence). The CDR3 extends over 16 amino acids. The germline V and J ends were trimmed by 4 bases and 2 bases, with 18 bases remaining between them. CDR3 DNA: TGTGCCTGGACCCTAAACCAACACCAAGCCTACAATGAGCAGTTCTTC. Protein product: CAWTLNQHQAYNEQFF.

This clonotype was found once. The rearrangement joins TRBV6-1 to TRBJ1-6, with D tentatively TRBD1 (6 bases). CDR1 is MNHNS, CDR2 SASEGT, per germline. This CDR3 is 16 amino acids long. The ends were cut back, 2 bases at V and 16 bases at J, with 24 bases in the middle. In DNA, the CDR3 is TGTGCCAGCAGTGAAATCATGGGACAAAGTTCGCCCTCGCTCCACTTT. Amino acids: CASSEIMGQSSPSLHF.

This chain links TRBV7-9 with TRBJ2-7, with 9 bases that match TRBD1. The J segment lost 5 bases and the V segment lost 5 bases, leaving 4 bases of the junction unmatched. The V gene's germline CDR1 is SEHNR and CDR2 FQNEAQ (reference sequence). The CDR3 is 13 amino acids. The CDR3 sequence: CASSRDRANEQYF. Written as DNA, the CDR3 is TGTGCCAGCAGCCGGGACAGGGCGAACGAGCAGTACTTC.

The chain couples TRBV12-3 or TRBV12-4 to TRBJ2-7, with D tentatively TRBD2 (6 bases). This CDR3 spans 14 amino acids. V lost 1 base and J lost 4, with 11 bases in between. The CDR3 nucleotides are TGTGCCAGCAGTTTAGGTGACGCGGGGTACGAGCAGTACTTC. Residues: CASSLGDAGYEQYF.

V is TRBV7-2 and J is TRBJ1-4; TRBD1 matches 8 bases. V was pared by 4 bases and J by 1 base, with 5 bases of the junction left unmatched. CDR3 length: 16 amino acids. Germline V lookup: CDR1 SGHTA, CDR2 FQGNSA. The CDR3 DNA is TGTGCCAGCAGCTCACAGGGGGGCTTAACTAATGAAAAACTGTTTTTT. It specifies CASSSQGGLTNEKLFF.

The chain recombines TRBV7-9 with TRBJ1-3, with D tentatively TRBD1 (5 bases). Germline V lookup: CDR1 SEHNR, CDR2 FQNEAQ (reference sequence). V gave up 8 bases and J gave up 0 bases, with 8 bases separating them. This CDR3 has 13 residues. The CDR3 sequence is CASRGDSGNTIYF. In DNA form, the CDR3 reads TGTGCCAGCCGGGGGGACTCTGGAAACACCATATATTTT.

The J gene is TRBJ1-1, the V gene TRBV18; tentative D call: TRBD1 (5 bases). This CDR3 region has 14 residues. The V and J ends lost 2 bases and 0 bases respectively, with 7 bases between them. Germline-derived CDR1 and CDR2 are KGHSH and LQKENI. The CDR3: CASSPRQLNTEAFF. Written as DNA, the CDR3 is TGTGCCAGCTCACCAAGACAGCTGAACACTGAAGCTTTCTTT.

V gene TRBV15 combines with J gene TRBJ1-2; TRBD1 is a possible D gene (5 bases). CDR1 is LNHNV and CDR2 is YYDKDF in the germline V gene (reference sequence). Trimming stripped 3 bases from V and 1 base from J, with 18 bases between. CDR3 length: 17 residues. CDR3 loop: CATSSDDAGTLNYGYTF. The CDR3 region has the DNA TGTGCCACCAGCAGCGACGACGCCGGGACTCTTAACTATGGCTACACCTTC. The full variable domain, rest sourced from reference TRBV15 and TRBJ1-2, is DAMVIQNPRYQVTQFGKPVTLSCSQTLNHNVMYWYQQKSSQAPKLLFHYYDKDFNNEADTPDNFQSRRPNTSFCFLDIRSPGLGDTAMYLCATSSDDAGTLNYGYTFGSGTRLTVV.

This sequence joins TRBV19 and TRBJ2-7; D not resolved. This CDR3 is 14 amino acids long. V was pared by 2 bases and J by 0 bases, with 8 bases between. The germline V gene has CDR1 LNHDA and CDR2 SQIVND (reference sequence). CDR3 in DNA: TGTGCCAGTAGTATATCGGTCAACTCCTACGAGCAGTACTTC. This encodes CASSISVNSYEQYF.

This CDR3 is CASSIRDGSYEQYF. As DNA, the CDR3 is TGTGCCAGTAGTATCCGGGACGGCTCCTACGAGCAGTACTTC. The chain is built from TRBV19 and TRBJ2-7; perhaps D is TRBD1 or TRBD2 (5 bases each). V lost 3 bases, J lost 0 bases, and 9 bases lay in between. Germline V gene data show CDR1 as LNHDA and CDR2 as SQIVND (reference sequence). The CDR3 runs to 14 residues. Supplemented by reference TRBV19 and TRBJ2-7, the full variable domain reads DGGITQSPKYLFRKEGQNVTLSCEQNLNHDAMYWYRQDPGQGLRLIYYSQIVNDFQKGDIAEGYSVSREKKESFPLTVTSAQKNPTAFYLCASSIRDGSYEQYFGPGTRLTVT.

This rearrangement joins TRBV11-2 to TRBJ1-3; D uncertain. This CDR3 comprises 11 residues. CDR1 SGHAT and CDR2 FQNNGV come from the germline V gene. Trimming took 5 bases from V and 4 from J, leaving 3 bases between them. CDR3 region: CASSQGNTIYF. The CDR3 nucleotides read TGTGCCAGCAGCCAAGGAAACACCATATATTTT.

The table lists this clonotype with a few counts. The chain carries TRBV15 and TRBJ1-5; D is possibly TRBD1 (5 bases). The V end lost 0 bases, the J end lost 7 bases, and 19 bases lay between the germline ends. Germline values: CDR1 LNHNV, CDR2 YYDKDF (reference sequence). This CDR3 region has 17 residues. In DNA, the CDR3 is TGTGCCACCAGCAGAGAATCGACAGCGAACTTTCCCCAGCCCCAGCATTTT. It yields the protein CATSRESTANFPQPQHF.

This clonotype was seen only a few times. The chain links TRBV20-1 to TRBJ1-1; D might be TRBD1 (6 bases). Trimming took off 6 bases at V and 5 bases at J, with 19 bases between the two ends. CDR3 size: 14 residues. Germline CDR1 is DFQATT and CDR2 is SNEGSKA (reference sequence). In DNA, the CDR3 is TGCAGTGCAAAAAGGGGGGGGAGTGAAACTGAAGCTTTCTTT. Its translation is CSAKRGGSETEAFF.

The CDR3 region is CSASSGLSSYNEQFF. The CDR3 bases are TGCAGTGCTAGCAGCGGGTTGAGCTCCTACAATGAGCAGTTCTTC. This sequence joins TRBV20-1 and TRBJ2-1; D may be TRBD2 (6 bases). The V gene lost 3 bases and the J gene lost 0 bases, with 12 bases spanning the gap. The CDR3 contains 15 residues. Looked up from germline, CDR1 is DFQATT and CDR2 is SNEGSKA (reference sequence).

The chain links TRBV20-1 to TRBJ2-1; 13 positions agree with TRBD2. There are 15 residues in the CDR3. Germline V gives CDR1 DFQATT, CDR2 SNEGSKA (reference sequence). V was pared by 3 bases and J by 4 bases, with 3 bases of the junction left unmatched. The CDR3 bases are TGCAGTGCTAGGACTAGCGGGGGGACATACAATGAGCAGTTCTTC. It translates to CSARTSGGTYNEQFF.

This clonotype was found a few times. This chain joins TRBV7-9 and TRBJ2-3, with D maybe TRBD2 (7 bases). The V end lost 5 bases, the J end lost 4 bases, and 28 bases lay between the germline ends. This CDR3 comprises 19 residues. Germline V CDR1 and CDR2: SEHNR, FQNEAQ (reference sequence). The CDR3 region is CASSHDGGADTLGSDTQYF. Written as DNA, the CDR3 is TGTGCCAGCAGCCATGATGGGGGGGCGGACACCCTTGGTTCAGATACGCAGTATTTT.

This clonotype was detected only a few times. V usage is TRBV20-1 and J usage is TRBJ2-5; a weak D match, TRBD1 (5 bases). The CDR3 consists of 13 residues. The ends were cut back, 4 bases at V and 4 bases at J, with 13 bases in the middle. CDR1 and CDR2 (germline): DFQATT, SNEGSKA (reference sequence). The CDR3 DNA reads as TGCAGTGCTATAAAGGGGTGGGGAGAGACCCAGTACTTC. Protein sequence: CSAIKGWGETQYF.

This CDR3 is CASSLATGGYNEQFF. The CDR3 region has the DNA TGCGCCAGCAGCTTGGCGACAGGGGGATACAATGAGCAGTTCTTC. The gene calls are TRBV5-1 and TRBJ2-1; 9 positions agree with TRBD1. Germline V gene sequence: CDR1 SGHRS, CDR2 YFSETQ. There are 15 residues in the CDR3. The ends lost 0 bases at V and 4 bases at J; junction bases unmatched: 2.

V usage is TRBV6-1 and J usage is TRBJ2-7, with 9 bases fitting TRBD1. Germline trimming cut 5 bases from V and 6 bases from J; bases unmatched to any gene: 8. Looked up from germline, CDR1 is MNHNS and CDR2 is SASEGT. The CDR3 covers 14 residues. The CDR3 DNA is TGTGCCAGCAGTACCGGGACAGGGCTCTCCGAGCAGTACTTC. Residues: CASSTGTGLSEQYF.

The genes are TRBV7-2 and TRBJ1-2; a weak D match, TRBD1 (6 bases). CDR3 length: 16 residues. V gave up 7 bases and J gave up 4 bases, with 22 bases separating them. CDR1 and CDR2 from the germline V gene are SGHTA and FQGNSA. Here the CDR3 DNA reads TGTGCCAGCACCTCCGAACAACAGGGACGAGCCTATGGCTACACCTTC. It codes for CASTSEQQGRAYGYTF.

This clonotype showed up just a few times. This chain uses TRBV6-1 with TRBJ2-7, with D unresolved. The CDR3 runs 13 residues. Trimming removed 6 bases at V and 3 bases at J, with 12 bases between. Germline V gene data show CDR1 as MNHNS and CDR2 as SASEGT. The CDR3 here is CASRRQTDYEQYF. Here the CDR3 DNA reads TGTGCCAGCAGACGACAAACCGACTACGAGCAGTACTTC.